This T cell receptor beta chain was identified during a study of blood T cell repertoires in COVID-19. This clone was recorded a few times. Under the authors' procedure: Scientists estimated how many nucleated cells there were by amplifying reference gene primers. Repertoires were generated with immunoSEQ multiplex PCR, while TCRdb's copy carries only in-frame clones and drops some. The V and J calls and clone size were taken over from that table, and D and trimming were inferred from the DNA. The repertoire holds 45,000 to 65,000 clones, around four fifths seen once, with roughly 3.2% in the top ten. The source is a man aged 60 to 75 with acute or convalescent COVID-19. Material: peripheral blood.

The CDR3 DNA follows: TGTGCCAGCAGCCCATCAATGAACACTGAAGCTTTCTTT. Protein: CASSPSMNTEAFF. This chain connects TRBV7-9 to TRBJ1-1; D unresolved. Looked up from germline, CDR1 is SEHNR and CDR2 is FQNEAQ (reference sequence). This CDR3 region has 13 residues. The V end lost 5 bases, the J end lost 0 bases, and 7 bases lay between the germline ends.